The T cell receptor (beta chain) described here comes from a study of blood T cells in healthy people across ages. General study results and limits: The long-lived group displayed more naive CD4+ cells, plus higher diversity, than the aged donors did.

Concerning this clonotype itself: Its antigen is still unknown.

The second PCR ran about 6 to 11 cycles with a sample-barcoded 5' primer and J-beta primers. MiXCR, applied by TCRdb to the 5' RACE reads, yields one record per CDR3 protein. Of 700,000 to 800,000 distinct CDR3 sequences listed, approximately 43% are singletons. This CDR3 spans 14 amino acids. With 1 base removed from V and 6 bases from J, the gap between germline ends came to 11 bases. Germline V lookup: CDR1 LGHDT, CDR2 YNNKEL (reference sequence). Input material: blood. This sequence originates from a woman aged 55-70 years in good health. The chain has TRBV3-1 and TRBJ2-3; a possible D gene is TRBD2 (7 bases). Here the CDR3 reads CASSQGGGLDTQYF. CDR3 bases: TGTGCCAGCAGCCAAGGCGGGGGCCTGGATACGCAGTATTTT.